This T cell receptor beta chain stems from a study of regulatory T cells in long-lasting Graves disease. Study-level information: The study counted Graves' disease as persistent given over 5 years of antithyroid drugs and positive TSH receptor antibodies. Notes on the study in general: Fewer public clonotypes were shared by new patients (approximately 1,000) than by persistent patients (roughly 2,500).

Time point in this sample: persistent/refractory GD, antithyroid drugs over 5 years with positive TRAb. Scientists built the TCR library using RNA that was extracted from PBMCs. This clonotype was counted only a few times. Its specificity is unknown. The TCR beta library used iRepertoire HTBI primers with Arm-PCR amplification of CDR3. From the multiplex PCR reads, TCRdb called clonotypes with MiXCR, one entry per CDR3 protein. The sample lists under 500,000 distinct CDR3 sequences, less than 25% seen once, with 7.8% in the top ten. This receptor was obtained from a female donor with Graves disease. Sample: peripheral blood mononuclear cells (PBMCs), taken when the disease was refractory, from a patient treated with antithyroid drugs.

CDR3 bases: TGTGCCAGCAGACGGGTAGAGAACTATAATTCACCCCTCCACTTT. Its protein product is CASRRVENYNSPLHF. This chain links TRBV7-4 with TRBJ1-6; no definite D call. The V end lost 6 bases, the J end lost 3 bases, and 12 bases lay between the germline ends. The CDR3 extends over 15 amino acids. The germline CDR1 and CDR2 sequences are SGHVT and SQSDAQ.